This T cell receptor (beta chain) was captured in a study of regulatory T cells in long-lasting Graves disease. This clonotype has ten or more counts. Its specificity is unknown. General study results and limits: Public clonotype sharing was higher in persistent than newly diagnosed patients. Newly diagnosed patients had higher TCR diversity than persistent Graves' patients did.

The germline gives CDR1 MNHNS, CDR2 SASEGT. The CDR3 length is 14 residues. Trimming stripped 5 bases from V and 6 bases from J, with 16 bases between. Building of the TCR beta libraries involved iRepertoire HTBI primers and Arm-PCR of CDR3 regions. TCRdb recomputed calls from the multiplex PCR reads with MiXCR, one row per CDR3 protein. The sample gives about 240,000 distinct CDR3 sequences, about 19% of which show up once; about 14% is in the top ten. Time point denoted: newly diagnosed GD, antithyroid drugs for less than 3 months. PBMC-extracted RNA yielded the TCR library. Patients came from an endocrinology department in Xi'an, China.

The sequencing used peripheral blood mononuclear cells (PBMCs), collected at new diagnosis, from a patient treated with antithyroid drugs. The genes are TRBV6-1 and TRBJ1-2; D gene unclear. This receptor was identified in a female donor with Graves disease. In DNA, the CDR3 is TGTGCCAGCAGTCGCGCGGGCTCTTGGGATGGCTACACCTTC. This encodes CASSRAGSWDGYTF.